The sample holds many counts of the clone carrying this T cell receptor (beta chain). Total RNA amounting to around 450 ng was the source from which TCR beta cDNA was made with a constant-region primer. Libraries of TCR beta came from three nested multiplex PCR rounds with slightly modified ARM-PCR. PCR rounds one and two used TRBV1-TRBV30 forward primers with a C-beta reverse primer for around 9 cycles each. TCRdb re-called the multiplex PCR reads with MiXCR, one entry per CDR3 protein. The data hold about 23,000 distinct CDR3 sequences, with 60% to 80% observed a single time. The CDR3 runs 17 residues. V shed 4 bases and J 1 base; nucleotides not matched to a gene: 10. Per the germline V gene, CDR1 is SGHRS and CDR2 is YFSETQ. This specimen comes from a study of tumor-infiltrating lymphocytes in primary liver carcinoma. Unsorted bulk tissue of roughly 18-31 mg yielded co-extracted RNA and DNA.

The TCR comes from a woman between 25 and 40 years old with primary liver carcinoma and hepatitis B virus infection. This sequence joins TRBV5-1 and TRBJ2-3, with TRBD1 matching over 9 bases. The specimen was liver tumor tissue from sampling region 5. Subset defined: tumor region T5, tumor centre. This chain's CDR3 is CASSIGHRDRGTDTQYF. As DNA, the CDR3 is TGCGCCAGCAGCATAGGTCATCGGGACAGGGGCACAGATACGCAGTATTTT. The variable domain in full, completed from reference TRBV5-1 and TRBJ2-3, reads KAGVTQTPRYLIKTRGQQVTLSCSPISGHRSVSWYQQTPGQGLQFLFEYFSETQRNKGNFPGRFSGRQFSNSRSEMNVSTLELGDSALYLCASSIGHRDRGTDTQYFGPGTRLTVL.